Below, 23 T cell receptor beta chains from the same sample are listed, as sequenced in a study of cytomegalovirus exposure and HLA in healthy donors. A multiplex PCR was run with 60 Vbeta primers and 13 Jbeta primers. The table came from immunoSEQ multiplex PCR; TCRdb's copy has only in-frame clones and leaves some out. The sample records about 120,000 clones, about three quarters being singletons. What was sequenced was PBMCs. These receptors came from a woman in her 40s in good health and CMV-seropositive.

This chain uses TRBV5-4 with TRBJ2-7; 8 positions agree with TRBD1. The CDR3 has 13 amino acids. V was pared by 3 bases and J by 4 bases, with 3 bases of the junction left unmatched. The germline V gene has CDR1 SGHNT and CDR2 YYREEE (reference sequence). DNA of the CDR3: TGTGCCAGCAGCTCGGGACAGGAATACGAGCAGTACTTC. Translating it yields CASSSGQEYEQYF.

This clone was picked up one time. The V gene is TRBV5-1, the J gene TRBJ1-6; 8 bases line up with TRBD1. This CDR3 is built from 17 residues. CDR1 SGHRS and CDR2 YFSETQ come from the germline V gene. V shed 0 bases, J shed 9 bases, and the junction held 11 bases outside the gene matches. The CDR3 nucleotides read TGCGCCAGCAGCTTGGTTTCCGCCGGGACAGGAAGTTCACCCCTCCACTTT. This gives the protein CASSLVSAGTGSSPLHF.

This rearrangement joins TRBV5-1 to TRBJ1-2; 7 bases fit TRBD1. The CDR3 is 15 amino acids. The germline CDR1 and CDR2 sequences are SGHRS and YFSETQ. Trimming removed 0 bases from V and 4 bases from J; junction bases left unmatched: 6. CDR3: CASSLAIQGTYGYTF. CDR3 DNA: TGCGCCAGCAGCTTGGCCATACAGGGGACCTATGGCTACACCTTC.

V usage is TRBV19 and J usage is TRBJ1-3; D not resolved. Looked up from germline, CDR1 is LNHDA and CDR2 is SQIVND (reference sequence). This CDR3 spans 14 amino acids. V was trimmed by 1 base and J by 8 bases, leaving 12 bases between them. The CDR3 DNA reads TGTGCCAGTAGTATAGGACCCGCAAGCGACACCATATATTTT. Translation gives CASSIGPASDTIYF.

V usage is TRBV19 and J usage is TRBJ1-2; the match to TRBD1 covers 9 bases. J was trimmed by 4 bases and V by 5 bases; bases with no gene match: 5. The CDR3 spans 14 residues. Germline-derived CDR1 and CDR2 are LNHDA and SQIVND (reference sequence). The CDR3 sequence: CASSGGQGRYGYTF. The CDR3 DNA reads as TGTGCCAGTAGTGGGGGACAGGGACGCTATGGCTACACCTTC.

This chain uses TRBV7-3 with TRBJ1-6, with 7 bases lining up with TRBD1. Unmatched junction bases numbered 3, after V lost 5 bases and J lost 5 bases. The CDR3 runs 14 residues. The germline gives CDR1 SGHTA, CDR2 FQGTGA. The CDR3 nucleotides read TGTGCCAGCAGCGTGGGACAGAATAATTCACCCCTCCACTTT. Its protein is CASSVGQNNSPLHF.

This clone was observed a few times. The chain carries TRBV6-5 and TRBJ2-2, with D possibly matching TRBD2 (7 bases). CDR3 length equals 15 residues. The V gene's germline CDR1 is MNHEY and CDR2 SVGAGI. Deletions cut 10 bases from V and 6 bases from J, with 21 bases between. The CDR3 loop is CATYWGGALAGELFF. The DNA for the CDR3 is TGTGCCACCTACTGGGGGGGGGCCTTAGCCGGGGAGCTGTTTTTT.

The CDR3 loop reads CASSQGGTGGVNTEAFF. CDR3 sequence (DNA): TGTGCCAGCAGCCAAGGGGGGACAGGGGGCGTGAACACTGAAGCTTTCTTT. The chain is built from TRBV4-2 and TRBJ1-1; TRBD1 aligns across 12 bases. The CDR3 sequence is 17 residues long. The ends lost 1 base at V and 0 bases at J; junction bases unmatched: 3. CDR1 is LGHNA, CDR2 YNFKEQ, per germline.

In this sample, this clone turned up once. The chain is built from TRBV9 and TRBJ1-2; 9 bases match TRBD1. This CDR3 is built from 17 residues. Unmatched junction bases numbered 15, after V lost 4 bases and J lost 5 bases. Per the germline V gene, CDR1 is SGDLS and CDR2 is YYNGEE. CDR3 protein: CASSSRRTGQGRYGYTF. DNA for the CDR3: TGTGCCAGCAGCTCTCGACGGACAGGACAGGGGCGGTATGGCTACACCTTC. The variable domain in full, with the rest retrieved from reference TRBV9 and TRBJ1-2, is DSGVTQTPKHLITATGQRVTLRCSPRSGDLSVYWYQQSLDQGLQFLIQYYNGEERAKGNILERFSAQQFPDLHSELNLSSLELGDSALYFCASSSRRTGQGRYGYTFGSGTRLTVV.

CDR3 bases: TGTGCCAGCAGCTTCGGGACAACTAGCAATCAGCCCCAGCATTTT. Translating it yields CASSFGTTSNQPQHF. The chain joins TRBV7-8 to TRBJ1-5, with D possibly being TRBD1 (6 bases). CDR3 length: 15 amino acids. V was pared by 3 bases and J by 0 bases, with 9 bases between. Germline V gene data show CDR1 as SGHVS and CDR2 as FQNEAQ.

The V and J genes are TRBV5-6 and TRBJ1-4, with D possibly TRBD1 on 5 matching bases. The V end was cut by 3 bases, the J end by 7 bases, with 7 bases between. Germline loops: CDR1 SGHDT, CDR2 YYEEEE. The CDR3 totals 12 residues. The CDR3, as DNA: TGTGCCAGCAGCTCAGGGTTTGAAAAACTGTTTTTT. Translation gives CASSSGFEKLFF. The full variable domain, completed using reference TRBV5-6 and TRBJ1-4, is DAGVTQSPTHLIKTRGQQVTLRCSPKSGHDTVSWYQQALGQGPQFIFQYYEEEERQRGNFPDRFSGHQFPNYSSELNVNALLLGDSALYLCASSSGFEKLFFGSGTQLSVL.

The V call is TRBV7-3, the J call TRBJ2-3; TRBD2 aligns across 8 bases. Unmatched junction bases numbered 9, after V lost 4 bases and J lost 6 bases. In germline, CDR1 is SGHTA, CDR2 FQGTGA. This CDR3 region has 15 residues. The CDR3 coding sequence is TGTGCCAGCAGCTCCCGTATGGAGCGGGGGGATACGCAGTATTTT. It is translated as CASSSRMERGDTQYF.

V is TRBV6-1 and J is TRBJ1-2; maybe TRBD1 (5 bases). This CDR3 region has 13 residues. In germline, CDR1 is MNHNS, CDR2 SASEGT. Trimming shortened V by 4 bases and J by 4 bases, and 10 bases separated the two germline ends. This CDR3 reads CASSAGDVYGYTF. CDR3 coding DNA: TGTGCCAGCAGTGCGGGGGATGTCTATGGCTACACCTTC.

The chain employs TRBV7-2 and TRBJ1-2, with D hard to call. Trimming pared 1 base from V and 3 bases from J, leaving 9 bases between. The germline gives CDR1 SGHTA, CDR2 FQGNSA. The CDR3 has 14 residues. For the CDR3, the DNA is TGTGCCAGCAGCTTAGTCCAGGTCCACTATGGCTACACCTTC. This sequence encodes CASSLVQVHYGYTF.

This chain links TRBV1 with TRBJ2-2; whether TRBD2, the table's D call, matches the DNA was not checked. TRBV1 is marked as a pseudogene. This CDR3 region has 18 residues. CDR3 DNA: TGCACCAGCAGCCAAGATTCAGCGGGGGGGCAATTCCACGGGGAGCTGTTTTTT. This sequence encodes CTSSQDSAGGQFHGELFF.

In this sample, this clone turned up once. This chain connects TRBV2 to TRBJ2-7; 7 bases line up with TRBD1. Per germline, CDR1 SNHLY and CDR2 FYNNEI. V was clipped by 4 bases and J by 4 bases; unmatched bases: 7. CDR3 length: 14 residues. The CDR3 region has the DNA TGTGCCAGCAGTGGACAGGGCCCCCTATACGAGCAGTACTTC. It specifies CASSGQGPLYEQYF.

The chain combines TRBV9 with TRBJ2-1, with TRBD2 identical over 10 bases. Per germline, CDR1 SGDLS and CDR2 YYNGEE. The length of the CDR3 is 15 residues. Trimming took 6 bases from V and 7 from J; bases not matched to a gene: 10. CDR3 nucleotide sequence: TGTGCCAGCACCGTGACGAGCGGGGGGGAAAATGAGCAGTTCTTC. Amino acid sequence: CASTVTSGGENEQFF.

The CDR3 sequence is CASKPGREVEKLFF. The CDR3 DNA reads as TGTGCCAGTAAACCGGGACGGGAGGTTGAAAAACTGTTTTTT. The chain employs TRBV6-1 and TRBJ1-4; a possible D gene is TRBD1 (5 bases). CDR1 MNHNS and CDR2 SASEGT come from the germline V gene. Trimming took off 9 bases at V and 7 bases at J, with 18 bases between the two ends. This CDR3 has 14 residues.

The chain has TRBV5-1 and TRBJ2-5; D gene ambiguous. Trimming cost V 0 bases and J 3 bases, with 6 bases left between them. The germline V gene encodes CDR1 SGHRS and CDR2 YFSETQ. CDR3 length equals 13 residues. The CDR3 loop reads CASSLVAEETQYF. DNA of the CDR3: TGCGCCAGCAGCTTGGTGGCAGAAGAGACCCAGTACTTC.

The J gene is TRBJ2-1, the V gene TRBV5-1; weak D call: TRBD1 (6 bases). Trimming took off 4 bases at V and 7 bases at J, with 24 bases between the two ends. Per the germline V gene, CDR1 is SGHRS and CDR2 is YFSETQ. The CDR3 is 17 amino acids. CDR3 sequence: CASSLMKTGTMSNEQFF. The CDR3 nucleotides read TGCGCCAGCAGCCTAATGAAGACAGGCACGATGAGTAATGAGCAGTTCTTC.

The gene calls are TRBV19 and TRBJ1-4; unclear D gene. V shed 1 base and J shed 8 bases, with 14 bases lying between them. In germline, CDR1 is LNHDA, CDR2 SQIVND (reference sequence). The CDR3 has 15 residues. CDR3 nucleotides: TGTGCCAGTAGTATAGTGGCCGCGGGCTTCGAAAAACTGTTTTTT. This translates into CASSIVAAGFEKLFF.

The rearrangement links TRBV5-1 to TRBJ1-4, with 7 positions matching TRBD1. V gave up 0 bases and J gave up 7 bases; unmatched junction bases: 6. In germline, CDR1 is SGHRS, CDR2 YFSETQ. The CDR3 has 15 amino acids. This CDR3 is CASSLAGQIGEKLFF. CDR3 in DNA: TGCGCCAGCAGCTTGGCGGGACAGATCGGTGAAAAACTGTTTTTT.

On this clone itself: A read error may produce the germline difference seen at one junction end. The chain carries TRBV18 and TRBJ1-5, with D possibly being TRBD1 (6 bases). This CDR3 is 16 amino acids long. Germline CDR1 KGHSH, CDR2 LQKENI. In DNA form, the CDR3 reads TGTGCCAGCTCACCGGCCGGGACACTCAGCAACCAGCCCCAGCATTTT. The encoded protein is CASSPAGTLSNQPQHF.